The entry below describes one T cell receptor beta chain. The antigen remains undetermined. Each CDR3 protein gets one entry after TCRdb re-called the 5' RACE reads with MiXCR. The sample has 470,000 or so distinct CDR3 sequences; over 15% are singletons. This CDR3 is built from 19 residues. V was pared by 2 bases and J by 0 bases, with 20 bases between. Germline V CDR1 and CDR2: SNHLY, FYNNEI. The source of the sample is a study of T-cell memory formation after mild COVID-19. The study, taken as a whole, reports: Some clones that responded were present in memory (sampled pre-infection), which suggests cross-reactive memory joined.

The chain uses TRBV2 and TRBJ2-1; either TRBD1 or TRBD2 may fit D (5 bases each). The TCR was taken from an adult woman who had mild COVID-19 (a few samples of this study predate the infection). Cell type and time point are not known. The sequenced sample was PBMCs or a T cell subset sorted from them (not recorded which). The CDR3 DNA reads TGTGCCAGCAGTGAAAGGGGCTATATTGGCGGGTACTCCTACAATGAGCAGTTCTTC. Its protein product is CASSERGYIGGYSYNEQFF.